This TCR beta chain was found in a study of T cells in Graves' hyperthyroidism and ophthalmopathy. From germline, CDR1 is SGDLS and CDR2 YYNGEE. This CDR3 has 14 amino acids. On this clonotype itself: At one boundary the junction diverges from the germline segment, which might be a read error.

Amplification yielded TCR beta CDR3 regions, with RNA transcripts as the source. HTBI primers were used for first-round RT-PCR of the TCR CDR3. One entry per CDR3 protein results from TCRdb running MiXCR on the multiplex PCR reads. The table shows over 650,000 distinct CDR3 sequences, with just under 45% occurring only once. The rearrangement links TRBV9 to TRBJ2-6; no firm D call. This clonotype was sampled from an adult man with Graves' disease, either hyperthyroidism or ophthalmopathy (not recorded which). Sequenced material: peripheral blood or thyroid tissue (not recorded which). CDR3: CAGSPGTRANVLTF. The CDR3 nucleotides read TGTGCCGGCAGCCCCGGAACCCGGGCCAACGTCCTGACTTTC.